Reported below is one T cell receptor beta chain. No cognate antigen has been identified for it. No base qualities exist here, and no much larger clone lies one base off it. This specimen comes from a study of T cell repertoires in ileal Crohn's disease (dated by TCRdb to about 2019). Study-wide context: Median disease duration was around eight years, and roughly 35% of patients were identified as active smokers at the time of surgery. M0 samples consisted of biopsies taken from the inflamed part of the ileum in the surgical resection specimen. The study ran alongside a multicentre cohort designed to identify predictors of early endoscopic recurrence after ileocolonic resection. All patients had surgery for a complication: stricturing disease in 61% and penetrating disease in around 39%. Endoscopic postoperative recurrence was defined as a Rutgeerts score above i0. A total of about 150 mucosal samples from about 50 patients were sequenced, with samples obtained at several locations on the surgical specimen and at postoperative endoscopy. Roughly 540 nanograms of biopsy DNA per sample were submitted for commercial TCRB immunosequencing. TCR repertoire analysis was performed in a few dozen Crohn's disease patients drawn from a prospective multicentre cohort. About half of the patients received postoperative therapy: about a dozen received thiopurines and around 20 received anti-TNF agents. Beyond this particular receptor, the publication reports: More high-frequency clones were carried by sorted CD8 T cells than by CD4 T cells, suggesting that mucosal expansions were mainly CD8. Only a subgroup of patients, of unstated size, had mucosal CD4 and CD8 T cells sorted and sequenced. Higher percentages of high-frequency clones at the time of surgery were linked to endoscopic recurrence, and every patient with clonality above 26.8% (18/57) had recurrence. Compared with non-smokers, patients who were active smokers at surgery showed a significantly higher proportion of clonal expansions (roughly 26% vs 20%, p=0.02).

Library creation used the immunoSEQ multiplex PCR assay. Adaptive Biotechnology amplified the CDR3 regions from genomic DNA with a two-step multiplex PCR designed to control amplification bias. Primers for every V and J gene segment were used in the first PCR, and barcodes and Illumina adapters were added in the second PCR. CDR3 libraries were sequenced using an Illumina instrument. The study's processing was this. The analysis drew on both the pipelines supplied by the vendor and custom analysis of the raw data in R/Bioconductor running R version 3.3.0. Clonality, which ranges from 0 to 1, was calculated as the inverse of the normalised Shannon entropy across all productive clones. High-frequency clones were defined as the share of the repertoire occupied by the top 100 clones, with only clones passing a 95% confidence test being retained. Repertoire diversity was measured with the Simpson index, and overlap between samples was measured with the Morisita-Horn index. Not all clones reach the TCRdb copy of this immuneACCESS table, which keeps in-frame sequences only. Checked studies attribute under half of the gap to unresolved V genes and leave the rest unexplained. That table gives V, J and clone size, and the DNA gave D and trimming. The sample yields a few thousand clones; about 80% were counted once. Of the sample, around 39% falls within the top ten clones.

Looking up the germline V gene (reference sequence) yields CDR1 GTSNPN and CDR2 SVGIG. Between the V and J ends, shortened by 4 bases and 2 bases respectively, the junction contains 12 bases. The CDR3 runs 15 amino acids, cysteine and phenylalanine included. Left in the record is the CDR3 DNA by itself, 45 bases read in frame from the first base. The label giving this sample's time point can be read as: inflamed ileum from the surgical specimen. Adults with ileal or ileocolonic Crohn's disease for whom ileocolonic resection was indicated were considered eligible. Whole ileal mucosal biopsies were stored frozen at -80°C before DNA extraction. Genomic DNA was extracted from frozen whole biopsies using a TRizol-based method and was quantified with a NanoDrop 2000 spectrophotometer.

The sequence is built from TRBV30 and TRBJ1-6; the D gene is possibly TRBD1, with 6 bases matching. The source of this sequence is an adult with Crohn's disease. Sequenced sample: ileal tissue. The nucleotide sequence reads as follows: TGTGCCTGGACCCCCCAGGGGACCTATAATTCACCCCTCCACTTT. This encodes CAWTPQGTYNSPLHF.